Listed below are T cell receptor beta chains from one sample, sequenced in a study of T cell changes during pregnancy in multiple sclerosis. Clones were sequenced by immunoSEQ multiplex PCR, and TCRdb holds only the in-frame ones, with some missing. The sample includes some 44,000 clones, around 90% of them seen just once. The source material was CD4+ T cells from peripheral blood mononuclear cells, sampled before pregnancy. These receptors all come from a female donor with multiple sclerosis, enrolled in a pregnancy study. Both conserved end residues are part of each CDR3. D genes are given only for firm matches. Size is stated for part of the rows, as once, few or many counts, or as a class when the clone is expanded.

D gene | J gene | V gene | clone size | CDR3 protein | CDR3 DNA
. | TRBJ2-4 | TRBV29-1 | . | CSFTGENIQYF | TGCAGCTTTACAGGAGAAAACATTCAGTACTTC
TRBD2 | TRBJ2-3 | TRBV5-1 | . | CASSPRLAGGVADTQYF | TGCGCCAGCAGCCCCCGGCTAGCGGGGGGGGTGGCAGATACGCAGTATTTT
TRBD2 | TRBJ2-2 | TRBV12-5 | . | CASGSTLAGVDTGELFF | TGTGCTAGTGGTTCCACTTTAGCGGGAGTCGACACCGGGGAGCTGTTTTTT
TRBD1 | TRBJ1-5 | TRBV6-5 | . | CASRGQGSQPQHF | TGTGCCAGCAGGGGACAGGGCAGCCAGCCCCAGCATTTT
TRBD2 | TRBJ2-1 | TRBV5-1 | . | CASSLRTAGRGYNEQFF | TGCGCCAGCAGCTTACGAACAGCGGGACGAGGCTACAATGAGCAGTTCTTC
. | TRBJ1-4 | TRBV19 | once | CASSILLPTSNEKLFF | TGTGCCAGTAGTATTCTGCTCCCTACCTCTAATGAAAAACTGTTTTTT
TRBD2 | TRBJ2-2 | TRBV19 | . | CASSRRGRALVGELFF | TGTGCCAGTAGTAGACGGGGGAGGGCCCTCGTCGGGGAGCTGTTTTTT
. | TRBJ1-4 | TRBV6-5 | . | CASSYAQGNEKLFF | TGTGCCAGCAGTTACGCCCAGGGTAATGAAAAACTGTTTTTT
TRBD1 | TRBJ2-7 | TRBV13 | . | CASSSYRGYEQYF | TGTGCCAGCAGCTCCTACAGGGGTTACGAGCAGTACTTC
. | TRBJ2-7 | TRBV28 | . | CASSPMTGFSYEQYF | TGTGCCAGCAGTCCTATGACGGGTTTCTCCTACGAGCAGTACTTC
. | TRBJ2-7 | TRBV11-2 | . | CASRRGGSSYEQYF | TGTGCCAGCAGGAGGGGGGGTAGCTCCTACGAGCAGTACTTC
. | TRBJ1-5 | TRBV30 | . | CAWTGDSNQPQHF | TGTGCCTGGACAGGGGATTCCAATCAGCCCCAGCATTTT
. | TRBJ1-1 | TRBV5-4 | few | CASSGGGLNTEAFF | TGTGCCAGCAGCGGTGGAGGGCTGAACACTGAAGCTTTCTTT
TRBD1 | TRBJ1-5 | TRBV5-5 | once | CASSVWVGTGAGNQPQHF | TGTGCCAGCAGCGTATGGGTCGGGACAGGGGCGGGCAATCAGCCCCAGCATTTT
TRBD1 | TRBJ2-2 | TRBV9 | . | CASSVGTGPNTGELFF | TGTGCCAGCAGCGTGGGGACAGGGCCTAACACCGGGGAGCTGTTTTTT
. | TRBJ1-1 | TRBV7-9 | . | CASSLGGENTEAFF | TGTGCCAGCAGCTTAGGGGGAGAGAACACTGAAGCTTTCTTT
. | TRBJ1-3 | TRBV7-3 | . | CASSSTGPGNTIYF | TGTGCCAGCAGCTCTACAGGCCCTGGAAACACCATATATTTT
. | TRBJ2-7 | TRBV6-1 | . | CASSEGGGPYEQYF | TGTGCCAGCAGTGAAGGAGGGGGACCCTACGAGCAGTACTTC
TRBD1 | TRBJ2-5 | TRBV5-4 | . | CASTLGTVQETQYF | TGTGCCAGCACCCTCGGGACAGTACAAGAGACCCAGTACTTC
TRBD2 | TRBJ2-1 | TRBV14 | . | CASSRGGDNEQFF | TGTGCCAGCAGTAGGGGAGGGGACAATGAGCAGTTCTTC
. | TRBJ2-3 | TRBV4-2 | . | CASSQGGGLSTDTQYF | TGTGCCAGCAGCCAAGGGGGGGGCCTCTCCACAGATACGCAGTATTTT
. | TRBJ2-7 | TRBV4-2 | . | CASSQDSGRREQYF | TGTGCCAGCAGCCAAGATTCGGGAAGGCGCGAGCAGTACTTC
. | TRBJ1-4 | TRBV7-9 | . | CASSLAAGGSEKLFF | TGTGCCAGCAGCTTAGCGGCAGGAGGGTCTGAAAAACTGTTTTTT